This TCR beta chain is drawn from a study of blood T cell repertoires in COVID-19. At the level of the study: PBMCs, B-cell-depleted T cells, or T cells were the source of the cDNA or gDNA that made up the material.

Authors' processing steps: From reference gene primer amplification, estimates of nucleated cell counts were derived. Sequenced by immunoSEQ multiplex PCR; TCRdb stores in-frame clones only, minus some. From that table come the V and J calls and clone size; the DNA was used to work out D and trimming. The sample includes almost 500,000 clones, about 85% of them seen just once. The V and J ends lost 2 bases and 3 bases respectively, with 10 bases between them. Germline V gene sequence: CDR1 SGHAT, CDR2 FQNNGV. This CDR3 spans 14 amino acids. Only a few counts were recorded for this clone. The TCR originated in a woman in her sixties who had recovered from COVID-19. This sequence joins TRBV11-2 and TRBJ1-1, with D perhaps TRBD1 (5 bases). The sequencing sample was made of PBMCs or T cells enriched from blood (not recorded which). The CDR3 coding sequence is TGTGCCAGCAGCTTACAGGGTGGGTACACTGAAGCTTTCTTT. Translation gives CASSLQGGYTEAFF. Full variable domain (rest looked up from reference TRBV11-2 and TRBJ1-1): EAGVAQSPRYKIIEKRQSVAFWCNPISGHATLYWYQQILGQGPKLLIQFQNNGVVDDSQLPKDRFSAERLKGVDSTLKIQPAKLEDSAVYLCASSLQGGYTEAFFGQGTRLTVV.